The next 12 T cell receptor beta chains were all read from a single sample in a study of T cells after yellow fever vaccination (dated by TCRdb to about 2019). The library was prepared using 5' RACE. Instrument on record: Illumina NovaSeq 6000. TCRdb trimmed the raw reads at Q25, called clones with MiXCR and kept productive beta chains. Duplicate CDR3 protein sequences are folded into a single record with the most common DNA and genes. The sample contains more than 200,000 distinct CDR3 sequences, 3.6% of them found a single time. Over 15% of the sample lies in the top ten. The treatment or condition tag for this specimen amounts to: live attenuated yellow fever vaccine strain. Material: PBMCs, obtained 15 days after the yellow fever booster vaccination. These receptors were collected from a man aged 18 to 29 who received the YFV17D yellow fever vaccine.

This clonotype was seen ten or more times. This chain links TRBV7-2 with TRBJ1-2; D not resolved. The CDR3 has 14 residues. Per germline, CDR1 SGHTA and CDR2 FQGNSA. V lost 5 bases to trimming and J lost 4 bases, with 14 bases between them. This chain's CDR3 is CASSRGTPGYGYTF. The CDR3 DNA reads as TGTGCCAGCAGCCGTGGAACCCCTGGCTATGGCTACACCTTC.

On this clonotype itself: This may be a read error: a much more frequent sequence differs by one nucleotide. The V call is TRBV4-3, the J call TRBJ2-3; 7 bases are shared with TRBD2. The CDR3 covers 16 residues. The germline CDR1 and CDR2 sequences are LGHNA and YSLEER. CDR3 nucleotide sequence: TGCGCCAGCAGCCACGGCCGGGGGGTGAGCAAAGATACGCAGTATTTT. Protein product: CASSHGRGVSKDTQYF.

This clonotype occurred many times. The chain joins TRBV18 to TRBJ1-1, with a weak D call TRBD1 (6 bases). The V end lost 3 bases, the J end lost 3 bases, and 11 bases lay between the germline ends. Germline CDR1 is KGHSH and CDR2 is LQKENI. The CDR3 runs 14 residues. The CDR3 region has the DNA TGTGCCAGCTCACCCCGGACAGAGGACACTGAAGCTTTCTTT. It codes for CASSPRTEDTEAFF.

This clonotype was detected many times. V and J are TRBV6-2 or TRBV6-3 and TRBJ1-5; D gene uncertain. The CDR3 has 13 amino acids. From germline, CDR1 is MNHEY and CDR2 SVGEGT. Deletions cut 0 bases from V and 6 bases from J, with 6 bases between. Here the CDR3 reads CASSYSVSQPQHF. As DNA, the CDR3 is TGTGCCAGCAGTTACTCGGTCAGTCAGCCCCAGCATTTT.

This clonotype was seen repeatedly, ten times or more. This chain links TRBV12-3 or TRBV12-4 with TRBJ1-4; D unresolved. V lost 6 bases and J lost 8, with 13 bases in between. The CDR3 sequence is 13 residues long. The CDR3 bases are TGTGCCAGCAGGGTAGAGACTCAGGAAAAACTGTTTTTT. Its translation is CASRVETQEKLFF.

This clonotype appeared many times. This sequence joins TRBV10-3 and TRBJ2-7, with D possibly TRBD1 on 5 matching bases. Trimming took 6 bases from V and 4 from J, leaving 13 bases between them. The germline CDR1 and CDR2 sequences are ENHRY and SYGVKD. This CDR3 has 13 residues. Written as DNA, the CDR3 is TGTGCCATCAGGGGGCCCCAGCTGTACGAGCAGTACTTC. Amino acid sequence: CAIRGPQLYEQYF.

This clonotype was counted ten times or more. The CDR3 spells CASSQQRGSDTQYF. CDR3 in DNA: TGTGCCAGCAGCCAACAGCGGGGCTCAGATACGCAGTATTTT. This chain uses TRBV3-1 with TRBJ2-3, with 7 bases lining up with TRBD2. Germline CDR1 and CDR2: LGHDT and YNNKEL (reference sequence). J gave up 4 bases and V 2 bases, and 3 bases lay outside the gene matches. The CDR3 spans 14 residues.

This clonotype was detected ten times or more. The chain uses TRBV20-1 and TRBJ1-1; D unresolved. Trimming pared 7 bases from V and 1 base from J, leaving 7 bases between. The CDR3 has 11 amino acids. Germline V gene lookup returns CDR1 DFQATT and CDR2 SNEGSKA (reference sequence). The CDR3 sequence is CSVVRNTEAFF. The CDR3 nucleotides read TGCAGTGTAGTCAGGAACACTGAAGCTTTCTTT.

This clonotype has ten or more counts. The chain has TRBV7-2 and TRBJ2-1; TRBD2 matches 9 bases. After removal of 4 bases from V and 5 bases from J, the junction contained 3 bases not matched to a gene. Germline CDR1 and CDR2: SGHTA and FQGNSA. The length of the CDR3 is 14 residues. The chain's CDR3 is CASSSGLANNEQFF. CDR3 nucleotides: TGTGCCAGCAGCTCGGGACTAGCCAACAATGAGCAGTTCTTC.

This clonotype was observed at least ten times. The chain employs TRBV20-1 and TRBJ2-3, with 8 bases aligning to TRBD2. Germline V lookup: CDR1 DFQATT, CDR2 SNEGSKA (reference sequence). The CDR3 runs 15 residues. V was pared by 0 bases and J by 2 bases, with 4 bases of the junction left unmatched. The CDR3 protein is CSARDRSGVTDTQYF. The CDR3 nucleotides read TGCAGTGCTAGAGATCGTAGCGGGGTCACAGATACGCAGTATTTT.

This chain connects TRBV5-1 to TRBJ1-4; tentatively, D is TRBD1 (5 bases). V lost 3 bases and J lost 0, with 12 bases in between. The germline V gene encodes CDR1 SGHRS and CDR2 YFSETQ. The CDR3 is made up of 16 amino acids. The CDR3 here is CASSSGRLATNEKLFF. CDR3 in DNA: TGCGCCAGCAGCTCGGGACGGCTTGCAACTAATGAAAAACTGTTTTTT.

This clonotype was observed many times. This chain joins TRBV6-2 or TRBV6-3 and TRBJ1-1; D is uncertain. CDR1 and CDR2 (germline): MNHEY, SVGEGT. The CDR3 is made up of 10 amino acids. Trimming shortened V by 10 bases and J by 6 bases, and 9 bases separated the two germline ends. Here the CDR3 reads CATRRAEAFF. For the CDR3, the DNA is TGTGCCACCCGGAGGGCTGAAGCTTTCTTT.